This TCR beta chain was profiled in a study of shared clonotypes between healthy human individuals. Study-wide findings and caveats: Sharing across four donors was highest in naive CD4 (around 5%) and lowest in memory CD8 (approximately 0.4%). Represented diversity (both genetic and exposure-history) was limited by the small number of donors. Clonotype sharing levels among donors were expected to vary with sequencing depth.

A remark on this clone: Its specificity is unknown.

The data were produced by immunoSEQ multiplex PCR, yet TCRdb's version contains in-frame clones alone and is incomplete. The data contain about 980,000 clones, 70% to 85% of them seen just once; the ten biggest clones take up around 1.4%. Germline lookup yields CDR1 SGHAT and CDR2 FQNNGV. Trimming removed 2 bases at V and 4 bases at J, with 11 bases between. The CDR3 runs 14 residues. The source is a young man in good health. This chain joins TRBV11-2 and TRBJ1-2; no reliable D call. Sequencing input: memory CD4+ T cells sorted from blood. The subset was: CD45RA-negative fraction. DNA for the CDR3: TGTGCCAGCAGCTTAAATGAGGGCTTCTATGGCTACACCTTC. It is translated as CASSLNEGFYGYTF.